The 16 T cell receptor beta chains below come from one sample, sequenced in a study of response to subunit inactivated influenza vaccine. TCRdb reanalysed the RT-PCR reads using MiXCR and keeps one entry per CDR3 protein. The sample has about 520,000 distinct CDR3 sequences; under 8.5% are singletons. This specimen consisted of PBMCs from blood, obtained around 25 months after vaccination. These receptors were taken from a man aged 45-69 years who received an inactivated influenza vaccine.

This rearrangement joins TRBV20-1 to TRBJ2-3; 9 bases are shared with TRBD2. In germline, CDR1 is DFQATT, CDR2 SNEGSKA (reference sequence). This CDR3 spans 14 amino acids. The V segment lost 5 bases and the J segment 3 bases; nucleotides outside the gene matches: 6. The CDR3 loop is CSARAGGPTDTQYF. CDR3 bases: TGCAGTGCTCGGGCGGGAGGGCCGACAGATACGCAGTATTTT.

This clonotype turned up a few times. The CDR3 here is CAWRQDTNTGELFF. CDR3 sequence (DNA): TGTGCCTGGAGACAGGATACGAACACCGGGGAGCTGTTTTTT. This chain joins TRBV30 and TRBJ2-2, with D possibly TRBD1 on 5 matching bases. CDR1 is GTSNPN, CDR2 SVGIG, per germline (reference sequence). The CDR3 length is 14 residues. Trimming left V 3 bases short and J 0 bases short, with 8 bases between.

In its sample, this clonotype was seen a few times. The CDR3 sequence is CASSLYGTPYNEQFF. The DNA for the CDR3 is TGTGCCAGCAGCTTATATGGGACGCCCTACAATGAGCAGTTCTTC. This sequence joins TRBV7-3 and TRBJ2-1; tentatively, D is TRBD1 or TRBD2 (5 bases each). The CDR3 totals 15 residues. Germline-derived CDR1 and CDR2 are SGHTA and FQGTGA. Trimming stripped 2 bases from V and 2 bases from J, with 10 bases between.

The sample holds a few counts of this clonotype. The chain has TRBV20-1 and TRBJ2-1, with TRBD2 matching 8 bases. Germline loops: CDR1 DFQATT, CDR2 SNEGSKA (reference sequence). The V and J ends lost 3 bases and 5 bases, in that order; junction bases with no gene match: 9. This CDR3 spans 15 amino acids. The CDR3 DNA follows: TGCAGTGCTAGCGGGATCAGCGGGGGAGACAATGAGCAGTTCTTC. It encodes CSASGISGGDNEQFF.

V gene TRBV12-3 or TRBV12-4 combines with J gene TRBJ2-2; D perhaps matches TRBD2 (6 bases). This CDR3 comprises 15 residues. The V and J ends lost 5 bases and 6 bases respectively, with 16 bases between them. CDR3 DNA sequence: TGTGCCAGCAGTCCCCGGGGCTGGGAGGCCGGGGAGCTGTTTTTT. Protein: CASSPRGWEAGELFF.

The J gene is TRBJ2-3, the V gene TRBV19; D might be TRBD2 (5 bases). The CDR3 has 16 amino acids. Germline V gene sequence: CDR1 LNHDA, CDR2 SQIVND (reference sequence). V was trimmed by 1 base and J by 0 bases, leaving 11 bases between them. The CDR3 nucleotides are TGTGCCAGTAGTATAGGGCGCGGAGGAAGCACAGATACGCAGTATTTT. Residues: CASSIGRGGSTDTQYF.

A few counts support this clonotype. V and J are TRBV29-1 and TRBJ2-1; TRBD2 agrees at 10 bases. The CDR3 has 15 residues. Germline V gene lookup returns CDR1 SQVTM and CDR2 ANQGSEA. V dropped 5 bases and J dropped 2; count of bases not matched to a gene: 6. CDR3 sequence reads: CSVSRTSGAYNEQFF. Written as DNA, the CDR3 is TGCAGCGTTTCCAGGACTAGCGGAGCCTACAATGAGCAGTTCTTC.

The chain carries TRBV7-9 and TRBJ1-2; the D is unclear. Germline V gene sequence: CDR1 SEHNR, CDR2 FQNEAQ (reference sequence). The V end lost 3 bases, the J end lost 1 base, and 9 bases lay between the germline ends. This CDR3 spans 14 amino acids. In nucleotides, the CDR3 is TGTGCCAGCAGCTTTGTTGTGGATAACTATGGCTACACCTTC. This gives the protein CASSFVVDNYGYTF. Combining the CDR3 with reference TRBV7-9 and TRBJ1-2 gives the whole variable domain DTGVSQNPRHKITKRGQNVTFRCDPISEHNRLYWYRQTLGQGPEFLTYFQNEAQLEKSRLLSDRFSAERPKGSFSTLEIQRTEQGDSAMYLCASSFVVDNYGYTFGSGTRLTVV.

This clonotype occurred many times. The V call is TRBV5-1, the J call TRBJ1-2; the D gene is possibly TRBD1 (5 bases). Germline V gives CDR1 SGHRS, CDR2 YFSETQ. This CDR3 is 14 amino acids long. Deletions cut 4 bases from V and 8 bases from J, with 18 bases between. This CDR3 is CASSPDSGRGGYTF. Written as DNA, the CDR3 is TGCGCCAGCAGCCCAGATTCAGGGAGAGGAGGCTACACCTTC.

In its sample, this clonotype was seen a few times. The chain links TRBV5-6 to TRBJ2-5, with D tentatively TRBD2 (6 bases). V lost 4 bases to trimming and J lost 2 bases, with 18 bases between them. CDR3 length equals 16 residues. Germline CDR1 SGHDT, CDR2 YYEEEE. In DNA form, the CDR3 reads TGTGCCAGCAGCCCCGCGGGACCTCTAATTCAAGAGACCCAGTACTTC. Encoded protein: CASSPAGPLIQETQYF.

The J gene is TRBJ1-5, the V gene TRBV20-1; 7 nucleotides line up with TRBD1. The CDR3 consists of 15 residues. CDR1 is DFQATT and CDR2 is SNEGSKA in the germline V gene (reference sequence). V gave up 6 bases and J gave up 2 bases; unmatched junction bases: 10. CDR3 protein: CSATEQGIGNQPQHF. CDR3 coding DNA: TGCAGTGCCACGGAACAGGGGATAGGCAATCAGCCCCAGCATTTT.

This clonotype came up many times. The chain employs TRBV27 and TRBJ2-3; D is uncertain. Trimming left V 3 bases short and J 4 bases short, with 11 bases between. The CDR3 covers 14 residues. Germline V lookup: CDR1 MNHEY, CDR2 SMNVEV (reference sequence). CDR3 in amino acids: CASSFESQSDTQYF. CDR3 DNA: TGTGCCAGCAGTTTCGAGTCTCAATCAGATACGCAGTATTTT.

This chain uses TRBV7-9 with TRBJ2-7; 7 positions agree with TRBD2. From germline, CDR1 is SEHNR and CDR2 FQNEAQ (reference sequence). The junction had 10 bases not matched to a gene; V was cut back by 5 bases and J by 6 bases. The CDR3 is 14 residues long. The DNA of the CDR3 is TGTGCCAGCAGCCTACCAGGGAGGGCCAGCGAGCAGTACTTC. This encodes CASSLPGRASEQYF.

The table lists this clonotype with many counts. V and J are TRBV18 and TRBJ2-7; TRBD2 matches 10 bases. The CDR3 is 15 residues long. CDR1 is KGHSH, CDR2 LQKENI, per germline. Trimming took 6 bases from V and 6 from J; bases not matched to a gene: 11. The CDR3 is CASSPRAGGFREQYF. In DNA, the CDR3 is TGTGCCAGCTCTCCCAGAGCGGGAGGGTTTCGCGAGCAGTACTTC.

This clonotype was detected a few times. The rearrangement joins TRBV20-1 to TRBJ2-7, with D unresolved. Germline CDR1 is DFQATT and CDR2 is SNEGSKA (reference sequence). The CDR3 is 14 residues long. The ends were cut back, 2 bases at V and 0 bases at J, with 11 bases in the middle. The CDR3 DNA reads as TGCAGTGCTAGACAGGTTACGGACTCCTACGAGCAGTACTTC. This sequence encodes CSARQVTDSYEQYF.

The table lists this clonotype with many counts. This chain connects TRBV6-1 to TRBJ2-5, with 12 nucleotides matching TRBD1. After removal of 5 bases from V and 5 bases from J, the junction contained 9 bases not matched to a gene. Germline loops: CDR1 MNHNS, CDR2 SASEGT. This CDR3 contains 16 residues. Here the CDR3 DNA reads TGTGCCAGCAGTCCCATGATAGGGACAGGGGGCGAGACCCAGTACTTC. Its translation: CASSPMIGTGGETQYF.